This TCR beta chain is drawn from a study of molecular identifiers for immune sequencing clone quantification (dated by TCRdb to 2017 to 2018). For the study in its entirety: For a replicate experiment, the RNA from either about 20,000 or 100,000 naive CD8 T cells was divided into five aliquots, and four of those aliquots went on to sequencing. This methods study used CD8 T cells to benchmark TCR RNA copy counting and molecular-identifier clustering-based TCR repertoire sequencing (MIDCIRS). Overall study outcomes, separate from this receptor: Even against a background of 750,000 to 1,000,000 naive CD8 T cells, spiked-in Jurkat TCR RNA amounting to a single cell's worth was reported to be detectable. The naive libraries included spiked-in Jurkat TCR RNA (roughly 9 copies' worth), and this RNA is not part of the donor repertoire. Modeling estimated about 2.8 recovered TCR RNA copies per cell, compared with about 9.3 by digital PCR, which implies roughly 30% capture efficiency. When barcode sub-clustering was omitted, TCR diversity was inflated by chimeric consensus sequences, with chimeras reaching as high as 47%. The sizes of highly expanded clones could end up underestimated when identical TCR molecules share a barcode. In CMV-specific effector cells, clones with more than 20 RNA copies contained over 99% of molecules, whereas in naive cells such clones contained under 1% of molecules.

Many counts were recorded for this clonotype. No cognate antigen has been identified for it. Qualities for individual bases were not recorded, and no much larger clone is one base off. Libraries of naive CD8 T cells were built from anywhere between roughly 17,000 and 1,000,000 sorted cells, with 10%, 30% or 50% of the purified RNA used. On a BD FACSAria II, naive CD8 T cells were FACS-sorted as CD8+CD4-CCR7+CD45RA+ and collected into RLT Plus buffer. Roughly 10 TCR copies' worth of Jurkat RNA were spiked into roughly 18,000-1,000,000 naive CD8 T cell samples to test detection sensitivity. Enrichment of CD8 T cells was done with RosetteSep CD8+ T Cell Enrichment Cocktail plus Ficoll-Paque, and ACK red cell lysis came afterward. Receptor amplification or capture employed PCR. Sequencing relied on a NextSeq 500. Bulk TCR libraries were made following a previously described method, with the TCR primers given in Table S5. The Qiagen AllPrep DNA/RNA kit was used to purify total RNA. Reads from multiple sequencing runs of the same library were pooled before analysis. The study's own analysis went as follows. Reads were retained only if an exact TCR constant sequence was present, and the retained reads were trimmed to 150 nt and grouped according to their 12-nt molecular barcodes. Reads inside each barcode group were sub-clustered using a 15% Levenshtein threshold, and a quality-weighted consensus sequence was constructed for each RNA molecule. Non-functional sequences were filtered out, along with any lower-count sequence sitting one edit away from another sequence. On the basis of fitting two negative binomial distributions, barcode sub-clusters with fewer than 20% of the maximum read count were discarded. TCRdb reanalyzed the raw reads on its own, using fastp at Q25 for trimming and MiXCR for clone calling, and kept in-frame beta chains. Identical CDR3 protein sequences are pooled into one entry, listed with their most common genes and DNA. TCRdb's processing, not the authors', yielded these V and J calls. This sample is represented by about 100,000 distinct CDR3 sequences; roughly 38% of them were singletons. The ten largest clones add up to around 4.2% of the sample.

The CDR3 sequence holds 14 residues, the cysteine and phenylalanine included. Kept here is only the CDR3 DNA, which spans 42 bases and is read in frame from base 1. CDR1 and CDR2 are drawn from the germline V gene (reference sequence): PRHDT, FYEKMQ. The V end loses 6 bases and the J end loses 1 base, and a stretch of 11 bases separates them. This chain is built from TRBV13 and TRBJ2-3, with the D assignment possibly TRBD1 or TRBD2, given 6 matching bases for each. The clonotype originates from a human donor in good health. Some libraries in this study had Jurkat cell RNA spiked in. Sequencing was carried out using naive CD8+ T cells from blood, with Jurkat cell RNA spiked in. Explained via the paper, the cell subset or site label denotes: FACS-sorted CD8+CD4-CCR7+CD45RA+ naive T cells. DNA sequence: TGTGCCAGCAGGCCCGGGGGCCGCACAGATACGCAGTATTTT. Translated, it gives CASRPGGRTDTQYF.